This T cell receptor beta chain was observed in a study of T-cell memory formation after mild COVID-19. About the study: TCR clusters were mostly donor specific.

This clonotype was observed a few times. Its cognate antigen is unknown. Each CDR3 protein gets one entry after TCRdb re-called the 5' RACE reads with MiXCR. The data hold approximately 260,000 distinct CDR3 sequences, with about a sixth observed a single time. Study-wide findings and caveats: Cross-reactive memory seemingly joined, as some responding clones were found in pre-infection memory. Contracting CD4+ clones lay largely in CM and EM, with CD8+ ones residing in EMRA.

Germline lookup yields CDR1 MDHEN and CDR2 SYDVKM. The germline V and J ends were trimmed by 4 bases and 9 bases, with 7 bases remaining between them. The CDR3 is 11 residues long. Specimen: PBMCs or a T cell subset sorted from them (not recorded which). The chain uses TRBV28 and TRBJ2-1; D remains ambiguous. The clonotype was recovered from a young man who had mild COVID-19 (a few samples of this study predate the infection). Cell type and time point are not known. The CDR3 region is CASSSNREQFF. CDR3 in DNA: TGTGCCAGCAGTTCAAACCGTGAGCAGTTCTTC.